These 7 T cell receptor beta chains originate from one sample sequenced in a study of CD8+CD57+ T cells in acquired aplastic anemia. CDR3 and TCR beta VDJ profiling relied on genomic DNA as the template. TCRdb re-called the reads with MiXCR, one entry per CDR3 protein. The table has under 350,000 distinct CDR3 sequences, under 60% seen once. Flow cytometry had shown expanded CD8+CD57+ cells in the patients chosen for sequencing. The sequenced material came from sorted CD4+, CD8+, or CD8+CD57+ T cells (not recorded which) from PBMCs. Receptors were obtained from a human donor with aplastic anemia.

Only a few counts were recorded for this clonotype. V usage is TRBV10-3 and J usage is TRBJ2-1, with D perhaps TRBD2 (5 bases). V was pared by 3 bases and J by 6 bases, with 6 bases between. Germline assignment: CDR1 ENHRY and CDR2 SYGVKD. The CDR3 runs to 12 residues. CDR3 in amino acids: CAISETSNEQFF. CDR3 nucleotide sequence: TGTGCCATCAGTGAAACTAGCAATGAGCAGTTCTTC.

This clonotype was recorded many times. The chain uses TRBV24-1 and TRBJ1-5, with D uncertain. Germline values: CDR1 KGHDR, CDR2 SFDVKD. This CDR3 contains 17 residues. Trimming stripped 0 bases from V and 3 bases from J, with 14 bases between. DNA of the CDR3: TGTGCCACCAGTGATTTGTTGGGGTTTGGAATCAATCAGCCCCAGCATTTT. It translates to CATSDLLGFGINQPQHF.

This chain joins TRBV20-1 and TRBJ1-2; weak D call: TRBD1 (5 bases). The CDR3 has 14 residues. Deletions cut 6 bases from V and 0 bases from J, with 14 bases between. The germline gives CDR1 DFQATT, CDR2 SNEGSKA (reference sequence). The CDR3 region is CSAPSGISNYGYTF. CDR3 nucleotide sequence: TGCAGTGCCCCCTCAGGGATATCTAACTATGGCTACACCTTC.

The rearrangement uses TRBV19 and TRBJ2-5, with 8 bases identical to TRBD1. Trimming at V came to 5 bases and at J to 3 bases, leaving 5 bases not matched to a gene. CDR3 length: 14 residues. Germline loops: CDR1 LNHDA, CDR2 SQIVND (reference sequence). The CDR3 bases are TGTGCCAGTAGTCCCCGGACAGGGAAAGAGACCCAGTACTTC. Protein sequence: CASSPRTGKETQYF.

This clonotype was counted a few times. This chain links TRBV12-3 or TRBV12-4 with TRBJ1-2; no clear D. Trimming cost V 8 bases and J 5 bases, with 12 bases left between them. CDR3 length: 12 residues. The CDR3 is CASRKGGYGYTF. The CDR3 DNA sequence: TGTGCCAGCCGAAAAGGAGGGTATGGCTACACCTTC.

About this clonotype: One end of the junction fails to match germline, which may point to a read error. This sequence joins TRBV7-7 and TRBJ2-7; D possibly matches TRBD1 or TRBD2 (5 bases each). The CDR3 covers 17 residues. Germline V CDR1 and CDR2: SSHAT, FNYEAQ (reference sequence). The CDR3 is CASSPVGRCHASYKQYF. CDR3 DNA sequence: TGTGCTAGCAGCCCCGTGGGACGCTGCCACGCTTCCTACAAGCAGTACTTC.

This chain connects TRBV19 to TRBJ2-3; 12 nucleotides align to TRBD2. With 6 bases clipped from V and 2 bases from J, the junction kept 21 bases outside the gene matches. Germline V gene data show CDR1 as LNHDA and CDR2 as SQIVND (reference sequence). The CDR3 runs to 21 residues. The CDR3 DNA is TGTGCCAGTAGCAAGACTAGCGGGAGCCGTAGGGGGGGGGCTTTCACAGATACGCAGTATTTT. As protein: CASSKTSGSRRGGAFTDTQYF.